The 14 T cell receptor beta chains below were found in one sample sequenced in a study of blood T cell repertoires in COVID-19. The table came from immunoSEQ multiplex PCR; TCRdb's copy has only in-frame clones and leaves some out. Of roughly 250,000 clones listed, 75% to 95% are singletons. Sequencing input: peripheral blood. These TCRs come from a person aged 18 to 35 with COVID-19, enrolled during active disease.

This sequence joins TRBV5-1 and TRBJ2-1; 9 nucleotides align to TRBD2. J gave up 6 bases and V 4 bases, and 5 bases lay outside the gene matches. This CDR3 contains 14 residues. In germline, CDR1 is SGHRS, CDR2 YFSETQ. The CDR3 protein is CASSPTSGSNEQFF. CDR3 in DNA: TGCGCCAGCAGCCCGACTAGCGGCAGCAATGAGCAGTTCTTC.

V usage is TRBV24-1 and J usage is TRBJ2-5, with TRBD2 matching 9 bases. The trim removed 4 bases at V and 0 bases at J, leaving 14 bases unmatched. There are 19 residues in the CDR3. Germline CDR1 reads KGHDR; CDR2 reads SFDVKD. The CDR3 reads CATSDSTAAGGPHQETQYF. In DNA form, the CDR3 reads TGTGCCACCAGTGACTCTACCGCGGCGGGAGGGCCCCACCAAGAGACCCAGTACTTC.

The V gene is TRBV6-2 or TRBV6-3, the J gene TRBJ1-1; no firm D call. The V end was cut by 6 bases, the J end by 3 bases, with 8 bases between. This CDR3 is 12 amino acids long. CDR1 is MNHEY, CDR2 SVGEGT, per germline. CDR3 protein: CASSPGDTEAFF. The CDR3 region has the DNA TGTGCCAGCAGCCCCGGGGACACTGAAGCTTTCTTT.

The chain couples TRBV6-8 to TRBJ1-2; D is possibly TRBD1 (5 bases). Per the germline V gene, CDR1 is MNHGY and CDR2 is SAAAGT. The V end lost 2 bases, the J end lost 6 bases, and 16 bases lay between the germline ends. The CDR3 is 15 residues long. CDR3 in amino acids: CASSYSGRGVDGYTF. CDR3 bases: TGTGCCAGCAGTTACAGCGGACGGGGGGTTGATGGCTACACCTTC.

This chain joins TRBV7-3 and TRBJ1-6; TRBD1 matches at 7 bases. Per germline, CDR1 SGHTA and CDR2 FQGTGA. The CDR3 loop spans 14 amino acids. With V trimmed by 5 bases and J by 4 bases, 2 bases remained unmatched. CDR3 amino acids: CASSEQGYNSPLHF. The CDR3 DNA reads TGTGCCAGCAGCGAACAGGGGTATAATTCACCCCTCCACTTT.

This chain links TRBV5-6 with TRBJ2-3; 12 bases fit TRBD2. The CDR3 loop spans 13 amino acids. Trimming at V came to 6 bases and at J to 5 bases, leaving 1 base not matched to a gene. The germline gives CDR1 SGHDT, CDR2 YYEEEE. The CDR3 loop is CASTLAGGDTQYF. CDR3 DNA sequence: TGTGCCAGCACACTAGCGGGAGGAGATACGCAGTATTTT.

The V call is TRBV6-5, the J call TRBJ1-1; D unclear. Deletions cut 0 bases from V and 3 bases from J, with 11 bases between. CDR1 and CDR2 from the germline V gene are MNHEY and SVGAGI. This CDR3 spans 15 amino acids. CDR3 DNA sequence: TGTGCCAGCAGTTACTCAGCCAGGAGGGACACTGAAGCTTTCTTT. Protein sequence: CASSYSARRDTEAFF.

Regarding this clone: This specimen includes other DNA sequences encoding the same CDR3. This chain joins TRBV12-3 or TRBV12-4 and TRBJ1-5; D is uncertain. V was shortened by 3 bases and J by 10 bases, with 13 bases between the two germline ends. The CDR3 runs 13 residues. DNA for the CDR3: TGTGCCAGCAGTTTGGCGGTGCGGGGACCCCAGCATTTT. Encoded protein: CASSLAVRGPQHF.

This clone was seen once. The chain is built from TRBV19 and TRBJ2-2; 10 nucleotides align to TRBD1. The V and J ends lost 1 base and 4 bases, in that order; junction bases with no gene match: 6. Per germline, CDR1 LNHDA and CDR2 SQIVND (reference sequence). This CDR3 region has 17 residues. Here the CDR3 DNA reads TGTGCCAGTAGTATAGGGACAGGGGGAGGATTCACCGGGGAGCTGTTTTTT. It translates to CASSIGTGGGFTGELFF.

The chain links TRBV5-6 to TRBJ2-1; TRBD2 agrees at 12 bases. The CDR3 length is 16 residues. The ends lost 1 base at V and 6 bases at J; junction bases unmatched: 5. The germline CDR1 and CDR2 sequences are SGHDT and YYEEEE. The CDR3 nucleotides read TGTGCCAGCAGCTTGCGTCCTAGCGGGAGGGCCAATGAGCAGTTCTTC. It yields the protein CASSLRPSGRANEQFF.

The rearrangement joins TRBV11-2 to TRBJ2-1, with D tentatively TRBD1 (6 bases). The V end was cut by 5 bases, the J end by 6 bases, with 11 bases between. The CDR3 contains 13 residues. Germline CDR1 SGHAT, CDR2 FQNNGV. The CDR3 reads CASSLGQLNEQFF. Here the CDR3 DNA reads TGTGCCAGCAGCCTGGGACAACTCAATGAGCAGTTCTTC.

The chain couples TRBV7-8 to TRBJ1-1, with D maybe TRBD1 (5 bases). CDR1 is SGHVS, CDR2 FQNEAQ, per germline. V shed 1 base and J shed 8 bases, with 17 bases lying between them. The CDR3 has 15 residues. The CDR3 region is CASSLETLPNREAFF. The CDR3 DNA follows: TGTGCCAGCAGCTTAGAGACCCTACCTAACAGGGAAGCTTTCTTT.

The V gene is TRBV6-4, the J gene TRBJ2-2; a weak D match, TRBD2 (6 bases). V lost 3 bases, J lost 5 bases, and 10 bases lay in between. The CDR3 consists of 14 residues. CDR1 and CDR2 (germline): MRHNA, SNTAGT. The DNA of the CDR3 is TGTGCCAGCAGTGAGAAGGGAGGTACCGGGGAGCTGTTTTTT. Residues: CASSEKGGTGELFF.

J is TRBJ2-7 and V is TRBV14, with 7 bases fitting TRBD2. V lost 3 bases, J lost 2 bases, and 4 bases stayed unmatched. Germline V gives CDR1 SGHDN, CDR2 FVKESK. The CDR3 consists of 14 residues. This CDR3 is CASSHSGGTYEQYF. Written as DNA, the CDR3 is TGTGCCAGCAGCCACTCCGGGGGGACCTACGAGCAGTACTTC.